These 12 T cell receptor beta chains originate from one sample sequenced in a study of yellow fever vaccine responses in identical twins. TCRdb fed the RT-PCR reads into MiXCR, producing one record per CDR3 protein. The repertoire holds about 6,000 distinct CDR3 sequences, with 60% to 70% as singletons. The material was T cells from blood (PBMCs), unsorted or a sorted subset (not recorded which), obtained before or after yellow fever vaccination (not recorded which). These receptors originate from a woman aged 18-35 years who received the yellow fever vaccine.

The chain couples TRBV2 to TRBJ2-7, with TRBD2 matching 9 bases. Germline trimming cut 4 bases from V and 6 bases from J; bases unmatched to any gene: 7. Germline loops: CDR1 SNHLY, CDR2 FYNNEI. This CDR3 comprises 14 residues. In DNA form, the CDR3 reads TGTGCCAGCAGTGCCGTAGGGACTAGCCCCGAGCAGTACTTC. Translated: CASSAVGTSPEQYF. Supplemented by reference TRBV2 and TRBJ2-7, the full variable domain reads EPEVTQTPSHQVTQMGQEVILRCVPISNHLYFYWYRQILGQKVEFLVSFYNNEISEKSEIFDDQFSVERPDGSNFTLKIRSTKLEDSAMYFCASSAVGTSPEQYFGPGTRLTVT.

V gene TRBV6-4 combines with J gene TRBJ2-1; 8 nucleotides align to TRBD1. This CDR3 contains 15 residues. V lost 6 bases, J lost 5 bases, and 9 bases stayed unmatched. Germline loops: CDR1 MRHNA, CDR2 SNTAGT. This chain's CDR3 is CASRDSTGVNNEQFF. The CDR3, as DNA: TGTGCCAGCAGAGATTCGACAGGGGTCAACAATGAGCAGTTCTTC.

This clonotype showed up just a few times. The chain has TRBV18 and TRBJ2-5; D remains unclear. CDR1 is KGHSH, CDR2 LQKENI, per germline. V dropped 3 bases and J dropped 2 bases, with 4 bases sitting between them. The CDR3 has 12 amino acids. CDR3 nucleotide sequence: TGTGCCAGCTCACCGCTACAAGAGACCCAGTACTTC. It is translated as CASSPLQETQYF.

The chain employs TRBV11-3 and TRBJ2-1; 7 bases agree with TRBD1. The CDR3 is 12 residues long. V gave up 5 bases and J gave up 8 bases; unmatched junction bases: 3. CDR1 is SGHNT and CDR2 is YENEEA in the germline V gene. The CDR3 loop reads CASSRQGDEQFF. CDR3 DNA sequence: TGTGCCAGCAGCCGACAGGGTGATGAGCAGTTCTTC.

This chain links TRBV2 with TRBJ2-7, with D tentatively TRBD1 (6 bases). Germline CDR1 and CDR2: SNHLY and FYNNEI. V lost 8 bases to trimming and J lost 0 bases, with 8 bases between them. The CDR3 covers 12 residues. Here the CDR3 DNA reads TGTGCCAGCCGGACAGTCTCCTACGAGCAGTACTTC. Its translation: CASRTVSYEQYF.

J is TRBJ2-1 and V is TRBV11-2; 10 bases match TRBD2. CDR3 length equals 16 residues. Per the germline V gene, CDR1 is SGHAT and CDR2 is FQNNGV. V shed 4 bases and J 10 bases; nucleotides not matched to a gene: 13. In nucleotides, the CDR3 is TGTGCCAGCAGCTCCCTCTCCGGGACTAGCGATGAGGAGCAGTTCTTC. Amino acids: CASSSLSGTSDEEQFF.

The chain employs TRBV19 and TRBJ1-5; D is uncertain. The V end lost 7 bases, the J end lost 1 base, and 14 bases lay between the germline ends. Germline V gene lookup returns CDR1 LNHDA and CDR2 SQIVND (reference sequence). The CDR3 totals 15 residues. The CDR3 reads CASTWEIGSNQPQHF. CDR3 nucleotides: TGTGCCAGTACATGGGAAATTGGGAGCAATCAGCCCCAGCATTTT.

The rearrangement uses TRBV25-1 and TRBJ2-4; D assignment may be TRBD1 or TRBD2 (5 bases each). V was clipped by 6 bases and J by 0 bases, with 15 bases between them. Looked up from germline, CDR1 is MGHDK and CDR2 is SYGVNS. The CDR3 runs to 16 residues. DNA of the CDR3: TGTGCCAGCAGAGGAGAGTCAGGGAGAGCCAAAAACATTCAGTACTTC. This encodes CASRGESGRAKNIQYF.

The chain links TRBV19 to TRBJ2-1, with TRBD2 matching 9 bases. Germline CDR1 reads LNHDA; CDR2 reads SQIVND (reference sequence). After removal of 3 bases from V and 5 bases from J, the junction contained 8 bases not matched to a gene. The CDR3 runs 16 residues. This CDR3 is CASSMMLGGRDNEQFF. Written as DNA, the CDR3 is TGTGCCAGTAGTATGATGTTAGGCGGGAGGGACAATGAGCAGTTCTTC.

This clonotype showed up just once. The junction departs from the called germline gene at one end, perhaps through a read error. Here the CDR3 reads CASSETGGSNYGYTF. CDR3 sequence (DNA): TGTGCCAGCAGCGAGACAGGGGGGTCTAACTATGGCTACACTTTC. V usage is TRBV7-9 and J usage is TRBJ1-2; the match to TRBD1 covers 9 bases. CDR3 length: 15 residues. Germline assignment: CDR1 SEHNR and CDR2 FQNEAQ (reference sequence).

The table lists this clonotype with a count of one. The chain joins TRBV7-9 to TRBJ2-1; D not resolved. This CDR3 region has 13 residues. CDR1 is SEHNR, CDR2 FQNEAQ, per germline (reference sequence). V dropped 2 bases and J dropped 8 bases, with 10 bases sitting between them. As DNA, the CDR3 is TGTGCCAGCAGCTTAAAGAGGATTGATGAGCAGTTCTTC. Translation: CASSLKRIDEQFF. Together with reference TRBV7-9 and TRBJ2-1, the CDR3 gives the full variable domain: DTGVSQNPRHKITKRGQNVTFRCDPISEHNRLYWYRQTLGQGPEFLTYFQNEAQLEKSRLLSDRFSAERPKGSFSTLEIQRTEQGDSAMYLCASSLKRIDEQFFGPGTRLTVL.

This clonotype was detected only a few times. V is TRBV11-1 and J is TRBJ1-2; 7 bases are shared with TRBD1. V trimming: 6 bases; J trimming: 6 bases; junction bases outside the gene matches: 10. This CDR3 is built from 14 residues. Germline V gene lookup returns CDR1 SGHAT and CDR2 FQDESV (reference sequence). CDR3 protein: CASRSDREGDGYTF. In nucleotides, the CDR3 is TGTGCCAGCAGATCCGACAGGGAGGGGGATGGCTACACCTTC. The variable domain in full, completed from reference TRBV11-1 and TRBJ1-2, reads EAEVAQSPRYKITEKSQAVAFWCDPISGHATLYWYRQILGQGPELLVQFQDESVVDDSQLPKDRFSAERLKGVDSTLKIQPAELGDSAMYLCASRSDREGDGYTFGSGTRLTVV.